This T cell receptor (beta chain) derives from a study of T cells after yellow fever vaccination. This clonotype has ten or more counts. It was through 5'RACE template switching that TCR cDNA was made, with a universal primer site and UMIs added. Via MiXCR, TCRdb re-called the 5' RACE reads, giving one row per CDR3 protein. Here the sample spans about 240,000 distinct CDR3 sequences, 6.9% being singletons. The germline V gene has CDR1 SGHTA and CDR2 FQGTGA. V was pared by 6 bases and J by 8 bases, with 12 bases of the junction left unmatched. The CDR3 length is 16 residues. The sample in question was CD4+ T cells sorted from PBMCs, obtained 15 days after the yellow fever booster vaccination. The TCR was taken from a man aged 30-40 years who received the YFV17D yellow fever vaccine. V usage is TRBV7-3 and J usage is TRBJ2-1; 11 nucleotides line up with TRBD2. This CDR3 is CASSLAGTSGQDEQFF. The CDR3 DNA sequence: TGTGCCAGCAGTCTAGCCGGGACTAGCGGTCAGGATGAGCAGTTCTTC.